This T cell receptor (beta chain) was sequenced for a study of technical replicates of blood from a handful of donors. The length of the CDR3 is 17 residues. With 1 base clipped from V and 8 bases from J, the junction kept 13 bases outside the gene matches. Germline CDR1 and CDR2: SEHNR and FQNEAQ (reference sequence). The assay was immunoSEQ multiplex PCR, and TCRdb's table has in-frame clones only and misses some. The profile covers about 80,000 clones, with about 98% appearing a single time and 0.15% taken by the ten largest. This TCR came from a human donor in good health. Sequencing was done on a sample of T cells isolated from PBMCs. V usage is TRBV7-9 and J usage is TRBJ2-1, with 8 positions matching TRBD2. Written as DNA, the CDR3 is TGTGCCAGCAGCTTAGGTAGGAGAGCGGGGGTTGTCGATGAGCAGTTCTTC. It is translated as CASSLGRRAGVVDEQFF.